The 9 T cell receptor beta chains listed next were all sequenced from one sample in a study of blood T cell repertoires in COVID-19. The repertoire was sequenced with immunoSEQ multiplex PCR; TCRdb's copy has only in-frame clones and lacks some. The data contain around 130,000 clones, approximately 90% of them singletons. Sequencing input: peripheral blood. Receptors originate from a woman between 50 and 59 years old with acute or convalescent COVID-19.

Comments on this clone: Other nucleotide sequences in the sample specify the same CDR3. The V and J genes are TRBV27 and TRBJ1-5, with D maybe TRBD1 (5 bases). V was shortened by 2 bases and J by 6 bases, with 8 bases between the two germline ends. Germline lookup yields CDR1 MNHEY and CDR2 SMNVEV (reference sequence). The CDR3 has 13 amino acids. The CDR3 DNA follows: TGTGCCAGCAGTTTAACAGGAAGTCAGCCCCAGCATTTT. The encoded protein is CASSLTGSQPQHF.

This clone was seen just once. The gene calls are TRBV3-1 (or the pseudogene TRBV3-2) and TRBJ2-3, with 9 bases aligning to TRBD2. Trimming cost V 1 base and J 2 bases; bases outside gene matches: 7. Per germline, CDR1 LGHDT and CDR2 YNNKEL (reference sequence). The CDR3 contains 17 residues. The CDR3 here is CASSQGRGLAITDTQYF. The CDR3 DNA reads TGTGCCAGCAGCCAAGGACGAGGACTAGCGATCACAGATACGCAGTATTTT.

The chain links TRBV9 to TRBJ2-5, with a weak D call TRBD2 (5 bases). Deletions cut 3 bases from V and 6 bases from J, with 18 bases between. In germline, CDR1 is SGDLS, CDR2 YYNGEE. The CDR3 runs 15 residues. In DNA form, the CDR3 reads TGTGCCAGCAGCGAACTTGGACTCCCCCGGAAGACCCAGTACTTC. Translated: CASSELGLPRKTQYF.

This chain uses TRBV6-6 with TRBJ1-2; 7 nucleotides agree with TRBD1. The CDR3 is 13 amino acids. Germline CDR1 reads MNHNY; CDR2 reads SVGAGI (reference sequence). Trimming at V came to 0 bases and at J to 7 bases, leaving 2 bases not matched to a gene. The CDR3 sequence is CASSYSTGSGYTF. The CDR3, as DNA: TGTGCCAGCAGTTACTCGACAGGGAGTGGCTACACCTTC.

V usage is TRBV5-1 and J usage is TRBJ1-4; no clear D gene. Trimming removed 1 base at V and 10 bases at J, with 14 bases between. The CDR3 spans 14 residues. Germline lookup yields CDR1 SGHRS and CDR2 YFSETQ. CDR3 in amino acids: CASSLTADERKLFF. CDR3 DNA: TGCGCCAGCAGCTTGACGGCGGATGAGCGAAAACTGTTTTTT.

The rearrangement links TRBV7-2 to TRBJ1-2; TRBD1 matches 8 bases. V was clipped by 4 bases and J by 8 bases; unmatched bases: 9. This CDR3 contains 14 residues. Germline values: CDR1 SGHTA, CDR2 FQGNSA. The chain's CDR3 is CASSSTGAPLGYTF. CDR3 in DNA: TGTGCCAGCAGCTCGACAGGGGCCCCCTTGGGCTACACCTTC.

This chain links TRBV19 with TRBJ2-1, with 7 bases identical to TRBD2. The CDR3 is 15 amino acids. From germline, CDR1 is LNHDA and CDR2 SQIVND (reference sequence). V gave up 0 bases and J gave up 7 bases; unmatched junction bases: 6. The CDR3 loop is CASSIDGTNWNEQFF. Here the CDR3 DNA reads TGTGCCAGTAGTATAGATGGGACTAATTGGAATGAGCAGTTCTTC.

J is TRBJ1-2 and V is TRBV18; maybe TRBD1 (6 bases). This CDR3 has 14 amino acids. Trimming shortened V by 4 bases and J by 0 bases, and 9 bases separated the two germline ends. Per the germline V gene, CDR1 is KGHSH and CDR2 is LQKENI. The CDR3 region has the DNA TGTGCCAGCTCACTCGACAGGACTAACTATGGCTACACCTTC. It yields the protein CASSLDRTNYGYTF.

This rearrangement joins TRBV27 to TRBJ1-1; D is ambiguous. The germline V and J ends were trimmed by 2 bases and 5 bases, with 18 bases remaining between them. Germline V gene data show CDR1 as MNHEY and CDR2 as SMNVEV (reference sequence). The CDR3 extends over 16 amino acids. The CDR3 loop reads CASSLVGSYVRTEAFF. CDR3 bases: TGTGCCAGCAGTTTAGTAGGTTCCTATGTGAGGACTGAAGCTTTCTTT.